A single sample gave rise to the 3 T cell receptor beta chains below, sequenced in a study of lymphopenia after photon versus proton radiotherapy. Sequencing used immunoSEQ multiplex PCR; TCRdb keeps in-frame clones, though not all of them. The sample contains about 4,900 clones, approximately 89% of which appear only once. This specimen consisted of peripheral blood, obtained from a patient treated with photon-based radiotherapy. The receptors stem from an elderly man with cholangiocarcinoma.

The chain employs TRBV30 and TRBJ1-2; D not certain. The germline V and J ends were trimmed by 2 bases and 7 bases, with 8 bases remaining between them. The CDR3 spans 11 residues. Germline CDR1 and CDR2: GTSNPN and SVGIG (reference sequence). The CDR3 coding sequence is TGTGCCTGGAGTATGTTAGCTGGCTACACCTTC. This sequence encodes CAWSMLAGYTF.

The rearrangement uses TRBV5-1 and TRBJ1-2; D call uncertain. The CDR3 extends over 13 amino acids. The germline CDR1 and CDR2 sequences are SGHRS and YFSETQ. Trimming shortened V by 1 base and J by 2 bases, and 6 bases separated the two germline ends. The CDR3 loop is CASSLNSNYGYTF. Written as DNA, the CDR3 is TGCGCCAGCAGCTTGAACAGCAACTATGGCTACACCTTC.

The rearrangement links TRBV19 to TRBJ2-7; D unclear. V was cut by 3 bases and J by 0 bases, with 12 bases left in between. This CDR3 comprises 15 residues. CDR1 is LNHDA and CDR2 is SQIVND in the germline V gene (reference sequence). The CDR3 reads CASSITLQSSYEQYF. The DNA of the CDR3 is TGTGCCAGTAGTATCACATTGCAGAGCTCCTACGAGCAGTACTTC.